This T cell receptor beta chain emerged from a study of CXCR3-negative and CXCR3-positive naive CD8 T cells. Germline-derived CDR1 and CDR2 are SEHNR and FQNEAQ (reference sequence). There are 14 residues in the CDR3. 5' RACE with UMI labels generated the TRB cDNA libraries. TCRdb reprocessed the 5' RACE reads; each CDR3 protein has one entry and no DNA is given. Its clone listing holds about 48,000 distinct CDR3 sequences. The sequence derives from a human donor in good health. Some clones in this sample may be carry-over from other donors' samples. V usage is TRBV7-9 and J usage is TRBJ2-7. The sample taken for sequencing was memory CD8+ T cells from blood. CDR3 protein: CASSITSDSYEQYF. Together with reference TRBV7-9 and TRBJ2-7, the CDR3 gives the full variable domain: DTGVSQNPRHKITKRGQNVTFRCDPISEHNRLYWYRQTLGQGPEFLTYFQNEAQLEKSRLLSDRFSAERPKGSFSTLEIQRTEQGDSAMYLCASSITSDSYEQYFGPGTRLTVT.